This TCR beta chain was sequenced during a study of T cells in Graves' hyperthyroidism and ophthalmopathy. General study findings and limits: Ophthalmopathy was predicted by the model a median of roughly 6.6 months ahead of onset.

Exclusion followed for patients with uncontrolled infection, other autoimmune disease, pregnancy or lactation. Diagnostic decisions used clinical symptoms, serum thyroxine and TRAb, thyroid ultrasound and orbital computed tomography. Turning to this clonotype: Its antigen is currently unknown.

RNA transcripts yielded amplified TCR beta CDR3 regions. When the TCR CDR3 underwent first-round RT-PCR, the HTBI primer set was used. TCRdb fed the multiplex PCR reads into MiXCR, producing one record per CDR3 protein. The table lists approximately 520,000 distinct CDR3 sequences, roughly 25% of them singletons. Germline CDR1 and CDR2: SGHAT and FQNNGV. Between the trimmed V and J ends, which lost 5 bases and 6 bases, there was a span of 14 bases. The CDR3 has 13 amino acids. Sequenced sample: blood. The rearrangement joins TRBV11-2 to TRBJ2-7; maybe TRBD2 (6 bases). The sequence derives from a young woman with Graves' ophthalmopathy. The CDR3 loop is CASSPGTLFEQYF. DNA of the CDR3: TGTGCCAGCAGCCCCGGGACTCTATTCGAGCAGTACTTC.